The next 22 T cell receptor beta chains were all read from a single sample in a study of CD8 T cells in Susac syndrome. The RNA input was roughly 0.45 to 1 ug, and it was reverse transcribed with random hexamers. MiXCR, applied by TCRdb to the immunoSEQ multiplex PCR reads, yields one record per CDR3 protein. This table holds about 150,000 distinct CDR3 sequences, around 96% found once. The specimen sequenced was CD4+ T cells from PBMCs. These receptors originate from a human donor with Susac syndrome.

The chain uses TRBV20-1 and TRBJ2-1; 10 bases are a match to TRBD2. Germline loops: CDR1 DFQATT, CDR2 SNEGSKA (reference sequence). This CDR3 contains 14 residues. Trimming took 3 bases from V and 1 from J; bases not matched to a gene: 0. The CDR3: CSARTSGSYNEQFF. Here the CDR3 DNA reads TGCAGTGCTAGGACTAGCGGGTCCTACAATGAGCAGTTCTTC.

This sequence joins TRBV24-1 and TRBJ2-5; 8 nucleotides align to TRBD1. Trimming cost V 6 bases and J 2 bases; bases outside gene matches: 7. Germline V gene lookup returns CDR1 KGHDR and CDR2 SFDVKD. The CDR3 has 15 residues. CDR3 loop: CATSSGGEVQETQYF. CDR3 DNA sequence: TGTGCCACCAGTTCAGGGGGCGAAGTACAAGAGACCCAGTACTTC.

The chain uses TRBV29-1 and TRBJ1-4; D may be TRBD1 (6 bases). The CDR3 contains 13 residues. Germline V gene lookup returns CDR1 SQVTM and CDR2 ANQGSEA. Trimming cost V 3 bases and J 8 bases, with 13 bases left between them. The CDR3 loop reads CSVEQGQGEKLFF. In DNA form, the CDR3 reads TGCAGCGTTGAGCAGGGGCAGGGCGAAAAACTGTTTTTT.

This rearrangement joins TRBV20-1 to TRBJ2-3; the match to TRBD1 covers 10 bases. Germline CDR1 DFQATT, CDR2 SNEGSKA (reference sequence). This CDR3 is built from 16 residues. After removal of 1 base from V and 6 bases from J, the junction contained 10 bases not matched to a gene. Written as DNA, the CDR3 is TGCAGTGCTAGAGCCCCTGGGACAGGGGTTTCGGATACGCAGTATTTT. It encodes CSARAPGTGVSDTQYF.

The V call is TRBV29-1, the J call TRBJ2-3, with a possible D match to TRBD2 (6 bases). Germline-derived CDR1 and CDR2 are SQVTM and ANQGSEA. This CDR3 is 13 amino acids long. V was pared by 4 bases and J by 4 bases, with 12 bases between. CDR3 amino acids: CSVGWGVADTQYF. CDR3 nucleotides: TGCAGCGTTGGGTGGGGGGTTGCAGATACGCAGTATTTT.

This clonotype is a singleton in its sample. The chain recombines TRBV20-1 with TRBJ2-1; D is perhaps TRBD2 (7 bases). V dropped 5 bases and J dropped 7 bases, with 18 bases sitting between them. The CDR3 totals 14 residues. CDR1 and CDR2 (germline): DFQATT, SNEGSKA (reference sequence). The CDR3 DNA reads as TGCAGTGCTCAGCTAGGGGGGGCGGGGAATGAGCAGTTCTTC. Translation gives CSAQLGGAGNEQFF.

The J gene is TRBJ2-7, the V gene TRBV5-1; D remains ambiguous. Trimming pared 0 bases from V and 3 bases from J, leaving 4 bases between. There are 12 residues in the CDR3. Germline V CDR1 and CDR2: SGHRS, YFSETQ. The CDR3 DNA sequence: TGCGCCAGCAGCTTGGATCACTACGAGCAGTACTTC. The encoded protein is CASSLDHYEQYF.

This clonotype appeared a single time. The chain joins TRBV3-1 to TRBJ2-3; the D gene is possibly TRBD2 (6 bases). This CDR3 contains 15 residues. V was shortened by 4 bases and J by 4 bases, with 15 bases between the two germline ends. Germline-derived CDR1 and CDR2 are LGHDT and YNNKEL (reference sequence). CDR3 in DNA: TGTGCCAGCAGCCGTACCGGGGGAGTGGCAGATACGCAGTATTTT. Translation gives CASSRTGGVADTQYF.

This clonotype was recorded once. The rearrangement joins TRBV12-3 or TRBV12-4 to TRBJ1-1; no reliable D call. The CDR3 runs 14 residues. V was clipped by 1 base and J by 1 base, with 7 bases between them. This CDR3 is CASSLGVRNTEAFF. The CDR3 DNA is TGTGCCAGCAGTTTAGGCGTTCGGAACACTGAAGCTTTCTTT.

The rearrangement uses TRBV7-3 and TRBJ2-1, with D possibly being TRBD1 or TRBD2 (6 bases each). Germline assignment: CDR1 SGHTA and CDR2 FQGTGA. V shed 0 bases and J shed 9 bases, with 18 bases lying between them. The CDR3 runs 16 residues. CDR3 nucleotide sequence: TGTGCCAGCAGCTTAACTGTGGGGGGCGGTCAAGGTGAGCAGTTCTTC. This codes for CASSLTVGGGQGEQFF. Supplemented by reference TRBV7-3 and TRBJ2-1, the full variable domain reads GAGVSQTPSNKVTEKGKYVELRCDPISGHTALYWYRQSLGQGPEFLIYFQGTGAADDSGLPNDRFFAVRPEGSVSTLKIQRTERGDSAVYLCASSLTVGGGQGEQFFGPGTRLTVL.

The rearrangement joins TRBV20-1 to TRBJ1-2, with TRBD1 as a possible D gene (5 bases). Germline CDR1 is DFQATT and CDR2 is SNEGSKA (reference sequence). V lost 3 bases and J lost 4, with 9 bases in between. The CDR3 contains 12 residues. Here the CDR3 DNA reads TGCAGTGCTAGGTGGGGGGGCTATGGCTACACCTTC. This codes for CSARWGGYGYTF.

The chain carries TRBV6-2 or TRBV6-3 and TRBJ2-5; D is ambiguous. The CDR3 runs 14 residues. Per germline, CDR1 MNHEY and CDR2 SVGEGT. V was clipped by 7 bases and J by 5 bases, with 17 bases between them. CDR3 DNA: TGTGCCAGCACGAACACCCACGTGGCGGAGACCCAGTACTTC. This sequence encodes CASTNTHVAETQYF.

The J gene is TRBJ1-2, the V gene TRBV12-3 or TRBV12-4; D remains ambiguous. This CDR3 spans 13 amino acids. The V and J ends lost 1 base and 2 bases respectively, with 5 bases between them. The chain's CDR3 is CASSLETNYGYTF. The CDR3, as DNA: TGTGCCAGCAGTTTAGAGACGAACTATGGCTACACCTTC.

In DNA form, the CDR3 reads TGTGCCAGCAGTGACCTAGTGTACGAGCAGTACTTC. Its translation: CASSDLVYEQYF. This chain connects TRBV25-1 to TRBJ2-7; D gene unclear. From germline, CDR1 is MGHDK and CDR2 SYGVNS. V dropped 3 bases and J dropped 4 bases, with 7 bases sitting between them. The CDR3 length is 12 residues.

This chain links TRBV20-1 with TRBJ2-7; no reliable D call. Deletions cut 5 bases from V and 6 bases from J, with 17 bases between. Germline assignment: CDR1 DFQATT and CDR2 SNEGSKA (reference sequence). CDR3 size: 13 residues. The DNA of the CDR3 is TGCAGTGCTTCGACATCTCCCCCTCGCGAGCAGTACTTC. Protein product: CSASTSPPREQYF.

V is TRBV29-1 and J is TRBJ1-2; D not resolved. This CDR3 is 12 amino acids long. Germline CDR1 is SQVTM and CDR2 is ANQGSEA. V was shortened by 3 bases and J by 3 bases, with 8 bases between the two germline ends. Here the CDR3 reads CSVDPGDYGYTF. CDR3 nucleotides: TGCAGCGTTGACCCAGGCGACTATGGCTACACCTTC.

The gene calls are TRBV20-1 and TRBJ2-7, with 7 bases identical to TRBD1. V shed 4 bases and J 2 bases; nucleotides not matched to a gene: 8. Per germline, CDR1 DFQATT and CDR2 SNEGSKA (reference sequence). The CDR3 contains 14 residues. The CDR3 coding sequence is TGCAGTGCTATAAAGCGACAGGGAACCTACGAGCAGTACTTC. Translation: CSAIKRQGTYEQYF.

The rearrangement uses TRBV29-1 and TRBJ2-1, with D tentatively TRBD1 or TRBD2 (6 bases each). Germline CDR1 is SQVTM and CDR2 is ANQGSEA. CDR3 length equals 13 residues. V shed 3 bases and J shed 6 bases, with 12 bases lying between them. DNA for the CDR3: TGCAGCGTTGAGGTATGGGGGGCCAATGAGCAGTTCTTC. Translation: CSVEVWGANEQFF.

The V and J genes are TRBV3-1 and TRBJ2-5; D unclear. Looked up from germline, CDR1 is LGHDT and CDR2 is YNNKEL (reference sequence). Trimming left V 0 bases short and J 5 bases short, with 4 bases between. The CDR3 is 12 residues long. CDR3 loop: CASSQEWETQYF. CDR3 DNA: TGTGCCAGCAGCCAAGAATGGGAGACCCAGTACTTC.

The chain employs TRBV20-1 and TRBJ2-5; TRBD2 is a possible D gene (6 bases). CDR3 length: 12 amino acids. V was cut by 1 base and J by 5 bases, with 8 bases left in between. CDR1 is DFQATT and CDR2 is SNEGSKA in the germline V gene (reference sequence). The CDR3 nucleotides are TGCAGTGCTAGAGTTGGGGGGGAGACCCAGTACTTC. Its translation: CSARVGGETQYF.

Here the CDR3 reads CASSPEERPSRGYTF. CDR3 DNA: TGTGCCAGCAGCCCCGAAGAGCGGCCCTCTAGGGGCTACACCTTC. The chain couples TRBV9 to TRBJ1-2, with D hard to call. V lost 4 bases to trimming and J lost 8 bases, with 21 bases between them. The CDR3 is made up of 15 amino acids. CDR1 is SGDLS and CDR2 is YYNGEE in the germline V gene.

This CDR3 is CASSVRGGDTQYF. The CDR3 DNA is TGTGCCAGCAGCGTAAGGGGAGGGGATACGCAGTATTTT. The chain couples TRBV9 to TRBJ2-3; 7 nucleotides agree with TRBD2. The J segment lost 6 bases and the V segment lost 1 base, leaving 2 bases of the junction unmatched. The CDR3 contains 13 residues. The germline V gene has CDR1 SGDLS and CDR2 YYNGEE. The whole variable domain, remainder taken from reference TRBV9 and TRBJ2-3, is DSGVTQTPKHLITATGQRVTLRCSPRSGDLSVYWYQQSLDQGLQFLIQYYNGEERAKGNILERFSAQQFPDLHSELNLSSLELGDSALYFCASSVRGGDTQYFGPGTRLTVL.